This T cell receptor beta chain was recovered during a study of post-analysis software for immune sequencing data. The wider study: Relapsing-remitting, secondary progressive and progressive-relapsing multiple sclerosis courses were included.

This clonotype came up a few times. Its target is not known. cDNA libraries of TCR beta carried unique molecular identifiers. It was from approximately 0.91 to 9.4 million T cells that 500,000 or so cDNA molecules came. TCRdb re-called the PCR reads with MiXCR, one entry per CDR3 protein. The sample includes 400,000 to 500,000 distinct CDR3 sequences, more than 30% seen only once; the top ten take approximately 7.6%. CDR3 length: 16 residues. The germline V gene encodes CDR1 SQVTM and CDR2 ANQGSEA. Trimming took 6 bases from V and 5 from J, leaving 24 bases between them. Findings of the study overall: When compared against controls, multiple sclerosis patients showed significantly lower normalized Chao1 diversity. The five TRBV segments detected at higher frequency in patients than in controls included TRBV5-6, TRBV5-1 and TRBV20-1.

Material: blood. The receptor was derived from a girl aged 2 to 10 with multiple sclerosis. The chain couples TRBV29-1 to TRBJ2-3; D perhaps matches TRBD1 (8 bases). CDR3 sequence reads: CSVEKTGGVFGDTQYF. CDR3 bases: TGCAGCGTGGAAAAAACAGGGGGGGTCTTTGGAGATACGCAGTATTTT.